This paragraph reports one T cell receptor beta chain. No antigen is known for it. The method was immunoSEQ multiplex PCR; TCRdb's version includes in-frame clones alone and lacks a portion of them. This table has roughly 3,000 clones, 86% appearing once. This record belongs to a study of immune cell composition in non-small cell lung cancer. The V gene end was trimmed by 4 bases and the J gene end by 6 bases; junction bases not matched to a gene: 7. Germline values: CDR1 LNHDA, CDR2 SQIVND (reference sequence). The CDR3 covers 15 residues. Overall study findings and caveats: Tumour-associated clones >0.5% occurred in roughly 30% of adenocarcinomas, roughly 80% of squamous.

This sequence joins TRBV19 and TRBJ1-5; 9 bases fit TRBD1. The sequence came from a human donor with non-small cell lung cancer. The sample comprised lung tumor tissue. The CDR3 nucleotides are TGTGCCAGTAGTACCCAAACAGGGGGCGGTCAGCCCCAGCATTTT. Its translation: CASSTQTGGGQPQHF.